This T cell receptor beta chain was recovered during a study of shared clonotypes between healthy human individuals. Overall study context: Aged 18 to 49, the donors were a couple of women and a few men.

Study-wide results and limits: The rarefaction results pointed to incomplete sorted-subset sequencing despite large depth. Across subsets, estimated richness was generally greater for naive than for memory populations. The naive CD4 repertoires of a few donors were compared, and around 4.9% of clonotypes were shared.

Only in-frame clones appear in the TCRdb table, and some are missing; sequencing was by immunoSEQ multiplex PCR. The table includes 2 million to 2.5 million clones, 85% to 95% detected once. With respect to this clone: Its antigen remains unknown.

The CDR3 runs 14 residues. Material for sequencing was naive CD4+ T cells sorted from blood. Specified subset: CD45RA+ positively selected. This chain joins TRBV21-1 and TRBJ2-2; the tabulated D call, TRBD1, remains unverified against the DNA. TRBV21-1 constitutes a pseudogene. The receptor was derived from a man between 18 and 35 years old in good health. The CDR3 bases are TGTGCCAGCAGCAAGGGGGCGTCGAACGGGGAGCTGTTTTTT. The encoded protein is CASSKGASNGELFF.